The 26 T cell receptor beta chains below come from one sample, sequenced in a study of monozygotic twins with inflammatory bowel disease. TCRdb re-called the 5' RACE reads; every CDR3 protein appears as one record, without DNA. The listing records over 200,000 distinct CDR3 sequences. Sequenced material: blood. These receptors were obtained from a human donor with ulcerative colitis or Crohn's disease, or a healthy co-twin of an affected twin (not recorded which).

J is TRBJ2-5 and V is TRBV12-3 or TRBV12-4. CDR3 length equals 12 residues. CDR3 amino acids: CASSSGQKTQYF.

This sequence joins TRBV11-2 and TRBJ2-1; without DNA, the TCRdb call of TRBD1 cannot be checked. This CDR3 has 14 residues. The germline CDR1 and CDR2 sequences are SGHAT and FQNNGV. The CDR3 sequence is CASSHQGDYNEQFF. Full variable domain (rest looked up from reference TRBV11-2 and TRBJ2-1): EAGVAQSPRYKIIEKRQSVAFWCNPISGHATLYWYQQILGQGPKLLIQFQNNGVVDDSQLPKDRFSAERLKGVDSTLKIQPAKLEDSAVYLCASSHQGDYNEQFFGPGTRLTVL.

This sequence joins TRBV7-8 and TRBJ2-1; the TCRdb call, TRBD1, lacks DNA for checking. This CDR3 spans 12 amino acids. Germline loops: CDR1 SGHVS, CDR2 FQNEAQ. The CDR3 spells CASSSPGPEQFF.

The rearrangement uses TRBV7-9 and TRBJ1-1; TCRdb designates TRBD1, a call that cannot be tested without DNA. The length of the CDR3 is 15 residues. Germline lookup yields CDR1 SEHNR and CDR2 FQNEAQ (reference sequence). CDR3 sequence reads: CASSLRGGPNTEAFF.

This chain uses TRBV5-1 with TRBJ2-3; TCRdb gives TRBD1 as the D gene, but with no DNA this cannot be confirmed. Germline values: CDR1 SGHRS, CDR2 YFSETQ. CDR3 length: 18 amino acids. The CDR3 here is CASSFALYPGRSTDTQYF.

The chain links TRBV20-1 to TRBJ2-1; as DNA is missing, the TRBD1 call by TCRdb cannot be tested. The germline gives CDR1 DFQATT, CDR2 SNEGSKA (reference sequence). This CDR3 comprises 16 residues. The CDR3 region is CSARVRDRAAYNEQFF.

J is TRBJ1-2 and V is TRBV20-1; TCRdb's assignment of TRBD1 cannot be checked, as there is no DNA. The CDR3 is made up of 14 amino acids. Germline V lookup: CDR1 DFQATT, CDR2 SNEGSKA (reference sequence). The CDR3 protein is CSARDWVTGYGYTF.

The chain joins TRBV29-1 to TRBJ2-1; the D call from TCRdb, TRBD2, cannot be confirmed without DNA. CDR3 length equals 12 residues. Looked up from germline, CDR1 is SQVTM and CDR2 is ANQGSEA. This CDR3 is CSVVRAGNEQFF.

V usage is TRBV12-3 or TRBV12-4 and J usage is TRBJ2-2. CDR3 size: 15 residues. Here the CDR3 reads CASSLPRMRTGELFF.

The chain carries TRBV28 and TRBJ2-7; TCRdb lists TRBD1, though no DNA is available to test this call. The CDR3 length is 13 residues. Germline CDR1 is MDHEN and CDR2 is SYDVKM. The CDR3 spells CASSPGGSYEQYF.

The CDR3 reads CASSLVPQLSPYF. The chain joins TRBV7-2 to TRBJ2-4. From germline, CDR1 is SGHTA and CDR2 FQGNSA. The CDR3 extends over 13 amino acids.

The chain combines TRBV7-2 with TRBJ1-1; without DNA, the TCRdb call of TRBD1 cannot be checked. Germline CDR1 and CDR2: SGHTA and FQGNSA. The CDR3 spans 14 residues. CDR3 residues: CASSTETGDTEAFF.

The chain carries TRBV27 and TRBJ1-5. Germline loops: CDR1 MNHEY, CDR2 SMNVEV (reference sequence). CDR3 length: 12 residues. Here the CDR3 reads CASSKSNQPQHF.

The chain recombines TRBV7-2 with TRBJ2-3; the TCRdb D gene call, TRBD2, has no DNA to confirm it. Per germline, CDR1 SGHTA and CDR2 FQGNSA. The CDR3 extends over 16 amino acids. The CDR3 is CASSSTSGSEGDTQYF. Using reference TRBV7-2 and TRBJ2-3 for the parts outside the CDR3, the full variable domain is GAGVSQSPSNKVTEKGKDVELRCDPISGHTALYWYRQSLGQGLEFLIYFQGNSAPDKSGLPSDRFSAERTGGSVSTLTIQRTQQEDSAVYLCASSSTSGSEGDTQYFGPGTRLTVL.

V is TRBV28 and J is TRBJ2-3; TCRdb selects TRBD1, and the lack of DNA leaves this call unchecked. This CDR3 has 14 amino acids. CDR1 is MDHEN and CDR2 is SYDVKM in the germline V gene. This CDR3 reads CAISRTGNTDTQYF.

The CDR3 here is CASSLVERSSYNEQFF. The chain employs TRBV7-7 and TRBJ2-1. Germline lookup yields CDR1 SSHAT and CDR2 FNYEAQ (reference sequence). This CDR3 comprises 16 residues.

The V and J genes are TRBV7-2 and TRBJ1-6. Looked up from germline, CDR1 is SGHTA and CDR2 is FQGNSA. This CDR3 spans 14 amino acids. CDR3 region: CASTPRRHNSPLHF. The whole variable domain, remainder taken from reference TRBV7-2 and TRBJ1-6, is GAGVSQSPSNKVTEKGKDVELRCDPISGHTALYWYRQSLGQGLEFLIYFQGNSAPDKSGLPSDRFSAERTGGSVSTLTIQRTQQEDSAVYLCASTPRRHNSPLHFGNGTRLTVT.

This chain links TRBV25-1 with TRBJ1-2. From germline, CDR1 is MGHDK and CDR2 SYGVNS. The CDR3 loop spans 12 amino acids. CDR3 loop: CASSEAAYGYTF.

The chain has TRBV4-2 and TRBJ2-1; TCRdb returns TRBD2, unconfirmable since there is no DNA. This CDR3 comprises 16 residues. Germline CDR1 is LGHNA and CDR2 is YNFKEQ. CDR3: CASSQGQAGGSNEQFF.

This chain uses TRBV7-2 with TRBJ1-4; no DNA is available, so the TRBD1 call from TCRdb remains unchecked. Germline V CDR1 and CDR2: SGHTA, FQGNSA. The CDR3 sequence is 15 residues long. This chain's CDR3 is CASSPGAGPNEKLFF.

The chain is built from TRBV7-6 and TRBJ1-1; TCRdb designates TRBD1, a call that cannot be tested without DNA. Germline V lookup: CDR1 SGHVS, CDR2 FNYEAQ. The length of the CDR3 is 15 residues. CDR3 residues: CASSLATGVGTEAFF.

The V call is TRBV25-1, the J call TRBJ2-3. The CDR3 length is 13 residues. Germline assignment: CDR1 MGHDK and CDR2 SYGVNS. This chain's CDR3 is CASRQGSTDTQYF.

CDR3 loop: CASNTPGRDYGYTF. The chain joins TRBV28 to TRBJ1-2; TCRdb returns TRBD1, unconfirmable since there is no DNA. CDR3 length equals 14 residues. Germline CDR1 reads MDHEN; CDR2 reads SYDVKM.

J is TRBJ1-1 and V is TRBV29-1; TCRdb selects TRBD1, and the lack of DNA leaves this call unchecked. This CDR3 contains 11 residues. CDR1 and CDR2 (germline): SQVTM, ANQGSEA. The CDR3 is CSVEGDTEAFF.

V gene TRBV5-1 combines with J gene TRBJ2-1; there is no DNA to check the TCRdb D call of TRBD2. Germline V lookup: CDR1 SGHRS, CDR2 YFSETQ. The CDR3 is 16 residues long. The CDR3 loop reads CASSTSSSGPYNEQFF.

The chain joins TRBV7-9 to TRBJ2-1; TCRdb's D call, TRBD1, is unchecked because there is no DNA. Germline V gene lookup returns CDR1 SEHNR and CDR2 FQNEAQ (reference sequence). This CDR3 is 15 amino acids long. The chain's CDR3 is CASSLGQAVGNEQFF.